This T cell receptor beta chain was obtained from a study of PD-1 blockade in classical Hodgkin lymphoma (TCRdb year 2020). With regard to the full study: Nivolumab dosing was 3 mg/kg intravenously every 2 weeks, continuing until either disease progression or unacceptable toxicity. To define a peripheral blood immune signature of response to PD-1 blockade in classical Hodgkin lymphoma, the study combined TCR beta sequencing with CyTOF.

As encoded in the germline V gene, CDR1 is SGDLS while CDR2 is YYNGEE. V is cut back by 3 bases and J by 3 bases, with 3 bases in the junction unmatched. CDR3 length: 13 amino acids, cysteine to phenylalanine. Of the read, only the CDR3 DNA is kept; its 39 bases are in frame from base 1. Overall results and qualifications from the work: Patients starting nivolumab less than 1 year after ASCT had lower diversity and were excluded from later analyses to avoid confounding by immune reconstitution. Trial patients achieving complete response had baseline diversity similar to newly diagnosed patients, whereas partial responders and progressors had significantly lower diversity. A significant rise by C4D1 was seen in CD4+ but not CD8+ TCR diversity (p=0.0027 vs p=0.16), with the rise being most apparent in complete responders (p=0.02). The study was restricted to a single clinical trial cohort, and the causes of repertoire differences, possibly disease activity or prior therapy, were left undefined. Newly diagnosed patients were reported to have lower baseline TCR diversity than healthy donors, and relapsed/refractory patients were reported to have lower baseline TCR diversity still.

Genomic DNA was extracted with the Qiagen DNeasy kit from unsorted PBMCs and from negatively selected CD4+ and CD8+ fractions. TCR beta CDR3 regions were subjected to amplification by immunoSEQ multiplex PCR with primers that anneal to V and J segments. A synthetic immune receptor repertoire was used to minimize amplification bias, and remaining bias was computationally removed after sequencing. The paper's processing steps were these. Repertoire diversity was quantified as the Shannon entropy index using custom Python scripts. Unsorted, CD4+ and CD8+ repertoires were examined separately, except in combined analyses, for which CD4+ and CD8+ sequences were merged in silico. Clonal expansion was defined as a frequency increase of at least 2-fold after treatment compared with C1D1, and clones undetected at baseline were assigned a pseudocount of 0.5. Clones with 0 or 1 copy at C1D1 were defined as singleton clones, while clones with 2 or more copies were defined as non-singleton clones. Clones expanded in unsorted samples were assigned a CD4+, CD8+ or unknown annotation through matching of protein sequences in sorted samples from the same patient. Diversity changes from C1D1 to C4D1 were tested in paired samples using Wilcoxon tests. In its TCRdb copy, this immuneACCESS table keeps in-frame sequences only and misses some clones. Where compared with another copy, unresolved V genes explain less than half of these, and the others have no known cause. From that table come the V and J calls and clone size; the DNA was used to work out D and trimming. This sample has about 49,000 clones in its table, and 85% to 90% of those were observed once. The ten largest clonotypes hold approximately 15% of the sample.

As concerns this clone: There is no known antigen for this receptor. The input lacks base qualities; no much larger clone sits a single base away.

The sample's time point label, in plain terms: cycle 4 day 1 (C4D1), after 6 weeks of nivolumab. Every trial patient had relapsed following autologous stem cell transplantation, and prior brentuximab vedotin exposure was what differed among cohorts A, B and C. A total of about 51 patients with relapsed/refractory classical Hodgkin lymphoma made up the trial cohort, and each patient's best overall response was complete response, partial response or progressive disease. Trial patients were treated with single-agent nivolumab in the multi-cohort phase II CheckMate 205 trial. An independent review committee assessed best overall response by applying the 2007 International Working Group response criteria. Trial PBMCs were collected just before the start of nivolumab (C1D1) and during therapy at cycle 2 day 1 and cycle 4 day 1. After peripheral blood was drawn into 8 mL Vacutainer Cell Preparation Tubes, PBMCs were isolated by centrifugation and then cryopreserved.

Sequenced material: peripheral blood mononuclear cells (PBMCs), taken before the fourth cycle of nivolumab. The sequence was obtained from a human donor with classical Hodgkin lymphoma. In this chain, TRBV9 is recombined with TRBJ2-7; the central 7 bases match TRBD2. CDR3 sequence: CASSAGGVYEQYF. The nucleotide sequence reads as follows: TGTGCCAGCAGCGCGGGGGGAGTCTACGAGCAGTACTTC.